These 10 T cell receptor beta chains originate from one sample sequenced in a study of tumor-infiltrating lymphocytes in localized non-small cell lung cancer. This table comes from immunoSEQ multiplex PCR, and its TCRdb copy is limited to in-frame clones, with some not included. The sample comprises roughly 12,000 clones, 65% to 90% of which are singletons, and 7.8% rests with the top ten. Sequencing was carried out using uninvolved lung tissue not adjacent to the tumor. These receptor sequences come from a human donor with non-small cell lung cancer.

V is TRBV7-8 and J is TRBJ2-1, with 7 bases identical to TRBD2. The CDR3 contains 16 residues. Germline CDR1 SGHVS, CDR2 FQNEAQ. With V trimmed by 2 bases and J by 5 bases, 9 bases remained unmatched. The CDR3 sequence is CASSLSGGGGDNEQFF. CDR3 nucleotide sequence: TGTGCCAGCAGCTTAAGTGGCGGGGGAGGTGACAATGAGCAGTTCTTC.

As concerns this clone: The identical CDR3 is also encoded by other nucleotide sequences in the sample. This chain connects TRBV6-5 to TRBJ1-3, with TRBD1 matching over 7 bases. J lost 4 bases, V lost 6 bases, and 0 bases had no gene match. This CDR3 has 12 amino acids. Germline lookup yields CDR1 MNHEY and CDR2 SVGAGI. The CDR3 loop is CASRGQGNTIYF. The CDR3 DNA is TGTGCCAGCAGGGGACAGGGAAACACCATATATTTT.

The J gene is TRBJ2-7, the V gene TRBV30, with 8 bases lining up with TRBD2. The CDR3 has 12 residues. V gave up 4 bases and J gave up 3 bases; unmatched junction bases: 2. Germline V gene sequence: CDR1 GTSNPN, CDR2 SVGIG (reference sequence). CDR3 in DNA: TGTGCCTGGACACGGGGGGGCTACGAGCAGTACTTC. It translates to CAWTRGGYEQYF.

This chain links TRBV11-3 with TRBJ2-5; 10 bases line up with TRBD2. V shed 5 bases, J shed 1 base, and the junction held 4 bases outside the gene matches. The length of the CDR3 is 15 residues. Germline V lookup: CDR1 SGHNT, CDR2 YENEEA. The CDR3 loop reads CASSLVAGGQETQYF. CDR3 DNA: TGTGCCAGCAGCCTTGTAGCGGGGGGCCAAGAGACCCAGTACTTC.

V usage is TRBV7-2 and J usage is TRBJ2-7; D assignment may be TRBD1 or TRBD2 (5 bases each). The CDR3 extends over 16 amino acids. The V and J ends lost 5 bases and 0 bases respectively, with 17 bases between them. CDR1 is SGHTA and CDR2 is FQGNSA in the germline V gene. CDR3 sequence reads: CASSAGTAISSYEQYF. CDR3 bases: TGTGCCAGCAGCGCCGGGACGGCGATTAGCTCCTACGAGCAGTACTTC.

The CDR3 DNA reads TGTGCCAGCAGCTTGAAGACAAGAAACTATGGCTACACCTTC. It translates to CASSLKTRNYGYTF. The chain has TRBV5-6 and TRBJ1-2, with no clear D. The germline V and J ends were trimmed by 1 base and 2 bases, with 9 bases remaining between them. CDR1 is SGHDT, CDR2 YYEEEE, per germline. This CDR3 comprises 14 residues.

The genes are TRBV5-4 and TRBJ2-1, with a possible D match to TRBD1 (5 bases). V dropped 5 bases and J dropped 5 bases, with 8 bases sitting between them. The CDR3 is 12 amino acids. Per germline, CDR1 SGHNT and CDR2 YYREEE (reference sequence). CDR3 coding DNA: TGTGCCAGCAGTCCAGGGAACAATGAGCAGTTCTTC. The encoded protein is CASSPGNNEQFF.

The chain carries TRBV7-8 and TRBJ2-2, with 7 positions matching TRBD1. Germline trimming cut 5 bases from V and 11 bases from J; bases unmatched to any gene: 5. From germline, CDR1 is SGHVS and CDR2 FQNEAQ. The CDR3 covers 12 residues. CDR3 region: CASSETGLELFF. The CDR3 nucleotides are TGTGCCAGCAGCGAGACAGGGCTCGAGCTGTTTTTT.

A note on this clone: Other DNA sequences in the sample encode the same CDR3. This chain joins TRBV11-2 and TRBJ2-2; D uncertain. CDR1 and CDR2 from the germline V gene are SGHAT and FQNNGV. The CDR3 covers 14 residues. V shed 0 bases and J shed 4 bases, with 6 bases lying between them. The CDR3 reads CASSLDKGTGELFF. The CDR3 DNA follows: TGTGCCAGCAGCTTAGATAAGGGCACCGGGGAGCTGTTTTTT.

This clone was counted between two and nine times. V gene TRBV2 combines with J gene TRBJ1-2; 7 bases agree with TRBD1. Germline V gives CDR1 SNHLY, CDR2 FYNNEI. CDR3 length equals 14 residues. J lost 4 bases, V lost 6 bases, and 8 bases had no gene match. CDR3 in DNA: TGTGCCAGCAGGACAGGGTATCCCGTCTATGGCTACACCTTC. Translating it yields CASRTGYPVYGYTF.